This entry concerns a single TCR beta chain. This clonotype was counted between two and nine times. It lacks a known antigen. No base quality information exists; no much larger clone differs at one position. The method was 5' RACE. Sequencing relied on an Illumina HiSeq 2500. A second PCR of about 6 to 11 cycles was performed with a sample-barcoded 5' primer and a J-beta primer mix. A unique molecular identifier was introduced onto each TCR beta cDNA molecule by a template-switch 5' adaptor carrying 12 random nucleotides. Each sample yielded at least 3 million CDR3-containing paired-end reads. All of the RNA was converted into first-strand cDNA using the Mint cDNA synthesis kit, with a TRBC-specific oligonucleotide serving as the primer. Following uracil-DNA glycosylase treatment, all cDNA underwent a first 18-cycle PCR with the universal primers M1SS and BC2_uni_R. The published analysis was carried out like this. Normalization of each sample was performed by random selection of 1 million high-quality reads, each carrying a distinct molecular identifier. Instead of being binned into consensus sequences, reads with shared molecular identifiers were discarded. MiTCR, with a Q25 quality threshold and the strictest error-elimination algorithm, was used for CDR3 identification, clonotype clustering and error correction. A nonparametric unseen species model using Euler transformation provided a lower-bound estimate of total TCR beta diversity. TCRdb itself trimmed the public reads at Q25 with fastp, ran MiXCR and retained productive beta chains. One record per CDR3 amino acid sequence lists the most common genes and DNA. These V and J calls derive from TCRdb rather than the authors' analysis. Within this sample are roughly 2 million distinct CDR3 sequences, with about 50% of them counted one time only. The ten most abundant clones make up around 2.1% of the sample.

This entry is derived from a study of blood T cells in healthy people across ages (dated by TCRdb to between 2015 and 2017). Broadly, across the study: In model experiments, template switching captured about one uniquely barcoded TCR beta cDNA molecule for every two T cells. The donors were split into four age groups: young (average 16 years), middle-aged (around 37), aged (approximately 60) and long-lived (roughly 80). To track age-related changes in TCR beta repertoire diversity, the study relied on deep sequencing normalized with unique cDNA molecular identifiers. Two additional independent replicas of 1 million unique cDNA reads from the same blood draw were analyzed for two donors (one aged 18 to 30 and one aged 80 or older). To avoid experimental bias, donors of different ages were randomly spread across the sequencing lanes.

Donors were a few dozen systemically healthy Caucasian individuals from Russia aged roughly 6 to 90 years. Ten milliliters of peripheral blood were drawn from each donor into EDTA-treated Vacutainer tubes. Ficoll-Paque density-gradient centrifugation was used to isolate PBMCs, with at least 6 million obtained per sample. Total RNA, at least 5.5 micrograms per sample, was extracted from PBMCs with Trizol reagent. For every donor, an aliquot of PBMCs went through flow cytometry to measure the percentages of naive CD45RAhigh/CD27high T cells. Deletion took 3 bases off V and 13 bases off J, with a span of 22 bases between the germline ends. The germline V gene specifies SGHTA as CDR1 and FQGNSA as CDR2. From the cysteine up to the phenylalanine, the CDR3 has a length of 15 residues. The read is trimmed to its CDR3 DNA, 45 bases read in frame from base 1. What the study reported, not specific to this receptor: Compared with the aged group, the long-lived group had more naive CD4+ T cells, fewer expanded clones and increased TCR diversity, a pattern suggesting age selection. Estimates of total diversity based on one million sequenced T cells were regarded as lower bounds and as underestimates. Bulk unsorted PBMC profiling prevented conclusive comparison of naive and antigen-experienced compartments. Because the CMV infection status of the donors was unknown, age-related changes in expanded clonotypes may potentially have been confounded. As age increased, observed TCR beta diversity per million T cells dropped in a roughly linear way, and a significant reduction was already evident by age 40. A strong correlation was found between observed TCR beta diversity and the percentage of naive T cells measured by flow cytometry.

The chain joins TRBV7-2 to TRBJ2-4; the best D guess is TRBD2, with 6 bases matching. The sequenced material came from blood. This TCR was sampled from a middle-aged woman in good health. The DNA sequence reads TGTGCCAGCAGCTTGGACTACCTAATGGGCAATGAGCAGTACTTC. It encodes CASSLDYLMGNEQYF.